This T cell receptor beta chain was documented in a study of cytomegalovirus exposure and HLA in healthy donors. V was pared by 3 bases and J by 4 bases, with 12 bases of the junction left unmatched. CDR1 KGHSH and CDR2 LQKENI come from the germline V gene. The length of the CDR3 is 16 residues. TCRdb keeps only in-frame clones here, not all; method: immunoSEQ multiplex PCR. The data hold over 200,000 clones, with roughly 84% observed a single time. Source material: PBMCs. This clonotype was obtained from a woman aged 18-29 years in good health and CMV-seropositive. The V call is TRBV18, the J call TRBJ2-7, with 7 bases aligning to TRBD1. The CDR3 spells CASSPRDGTEGYEQYF. In DNA form, the CDR3 reads TGTGCCAGCTCACCTAGGGATGGGACAGAGGGTTACGAGCAGTACTTC.